Listed here are 13 T cell receptor beta chains from one sample, sequenced in a study of blood T cell repertoires in COVID-19. The repertoire was sequenced with immunoSEQ multiplex PCR; TCRdb's copy has only in-frame clones and lacks some. The sample has around 78,000 clones, 75% to 90% seen once; the top ten hold less than 1.5%. Input material: PBMCs or T cells enriched from blood (not recorded which). All receptors derive from a woman in her forties or fifties with acute COVID-19.

The V call is TRBV6-5, the J call TRBJ2-7; tentative D call: TRBD2 (5 bases). CDR1 is MNHEY, CDR2 SVGAGI, per germline. Deletions cut 0 bases from V and 3 bases from J, with 12 bases between. The CDR3 is 15 residues long. In DNA form, the CDR3 reads TGTGCCAGCAGTTACTCGGTGCCTAGCTACTACGAGCAGTACTTC. This translates into CASSYSVPSYYEQYF.

The DNA of the CDR3 is TGTGCCAGCAGCGTAGTAGCCGGCAGTCGGTCGAACACCGGGGAGCTGTTTTTT. It encodes CASSVVAGSRSNTGELFF. V and J are TRBV9 and TRBJ2-2; D not certain. V was trimmed by 0 bases and J by 0 bases, leaving 15 bases between them. CDR3 size: 18 residues. Germline V gene data show CDR1 as SGDLS and CDR2 as YYNGEE.

V usage is TRBV3-1 (or the pseudogene TRBV3-2) and J usage is TRBJ2-7, with 12 bases that match TRBD1. J lost 4 bases, V lost 4 bases, and 5 bases had no gene match. The CDR3 length is 15 residues. CDR1 is LGHDT, CDR2 YNNKEL, per germline (reference sequence). The CDR3 is CASSLRDRGLYEQYF. The CDR3 coding sequence is TGTGCCAGCAGCCTCCGGGACAGGGGGCTTTACGAGCAGTACTTC.

The rearrangement links TRBV29-1 to TRBJ2-1, with TRBD2 matching 7 bases. V gave up 4 bases and J gave up 0 bases; unmatched junction bases: 6. This CDR3 comprises 15 residues. Germline CDR1 and CDR2: SQVTM and ANQGSEA. The DNA of the CDR3 is TGCAGCGTTGCTGCTAGCGGTAACTCCTACAATGAGCAGTTCTTC. It is translated as CSVAASGNSYNEQFF.

This chain uses TRBV20-1 with TRBJ2-5, with TRBD2 matching over 10 bases. The V gene's germline CDR1 is DFQATT and CDR2 SNEGSKA (reference sequence). J was trimmed by 4 bases and V by 6 bases; bases with no gene match: 8. This CDR3 region has 14 residues. CDR3 in amino acids: CSASASGRAETQYF. The CDR3 region has the DNA TGCAGTGCAAGTGCAAGCGGGAGGGCAGAGACCCAGTACTTC.

The gene calls are TRBV4-1 and TRBJ2-5; 12 nucleotides align to TRBD1. Per germline, CDR1 MGHRA and CDR2 YSYEKL. The CDR3 sequence is 17 residues long. The J segment lost 6 bases and the V segment lost 4 bases, leaving 12 bases of the junction unmatched. CDR3 in DNA: TGCGCCAGCAGCCGCGAACCGGGACAGGGGGCTAGAAAGACCCAGTACTTC. Translation: CASSREPGQGARKTQYF.

V and J are TRBV11-2 and TRBJ2-7, with D tentatively TRBD2 (6 bases). The V and J ends lost 4 bases and 2 bases respectively, with 15 bases between them. The CDR3 runs 15 residues. Germline values: CDR1 SGHAT, CDR2 FQNNGV. The CDR3 is CASSSTLTSAYEQYF. The CDR3 DNA reads as TGTGCCAGCAGCTCCACTTTGACTAGTGCCTACGAGCAGTACTTC.

V and J are TRBV7-3 and TRBJ1-6, with 8 positions matching TRBD1. V lost 5 bases, J lost 6 bases, and 6 bases stayed unmatched. CDR1 is SGHTA, CDR2 FQGTGA, per germline. The CDR3 length is 15 residues. Written as DNA, the CDR3 is TGTGCCAGCAGCGCCAACAGGGGGTCTAATTCACCCCTCCACTTT. Protein: CASSANRGSNSPLHF.

The chain employs TRBV6-5 and TRBJ2-7; the match to TRBD1 covers 8 bases. In germline, CDR1 is MNHEY, CDR2 SVGAGI. This CDR3 has 13 residues. Trimming removed 6 bases from V and 4 bases from J; junction bases left unmatched: 5. This CDR3 is CASRMTGVYEQYF. CDR3 DNA sequence: TGTGCCAGCAGAATGACAGGGGTATACGAGCAGTACTTC.

CDR3 loop: CAISESSGGSSYEQYF. The CDR3 DNA is TGTGCCATCAGTGAGTCTTCCGGGGGTTCCTCCTACGAGCAGTACTTC. The J gene is TRBJ2-7, the V gene TRBV10-3; perhaps TRBD2 as D (6 bases). The CDR3 has 16 amino acids. Germline CDR1 ENHRY, CDR2 SYGVKD. V was pared by 0 bases and J by 0 bases, with 12 bases between.

The chain uses TRBV13 and TRBJ2-1, with D perhaps TRBD2 (6 bases). The V gene's germline CDR1 is PRHDT and CDR2 FYEKMQ (reference sequence). The CDR3 is 14 residues long. The ends were cut back, 8 bases at V and 7 bases at J, with 18 bases in the middle. The CDR3 DNA follows: TGTGCCAGCGGAGGGTCGGCAACTGAGAATGAGCAGTTCTTC. Its translation is CASGGSATENEQFF.

The chain joins TRBV6-6 to TRBJ2-2, with no clear D. CDR1 and CDR2 from the germline V gene are MNHNY and SVGAGI (reference sequence). The germline V and J ends were trimmed by 0 bases and 4 bases, with 6 bases remaining between them. The CDR3 has 14 residues. DNA for the CDR3: TGTGCCAGCAGTTACTCCCTGTCCACCGGGGAGCTGTTTTTT. The encoded protein is CASSYSLSTGELFF.

The chain links TRBV30 to TRBJ2-2; D is undetermined. V was clipped by 2 bases and J by 1 base, with 11 bases between them. The germline V gene encodes CDR1 GTSNPN and CDR2 SVGIG (reference sequence). The CDR3 runs 15 residues. CDR3 in DNA: TGTGCCTGGAGTATTTGGCAGATGAACACCGGGGAGCTGTTTTTT. This translates into CAWSIWQMNTGELFF.